This T cell receptor beta chain was observed in a study of neoadjuvant anti-PD-1 for oral cavity cancer. Background on the study: Non-progressing patients received a fourth nivolumab dose near day 43, then surgery on days 50-56.

These oral cavity squamous cell carcinomas were HPV-negative and locally advanced. Study conclusions and caveats: Higher pretreatment Treg/Th17 ratios tracked higher pretreatment blood clonality.

The CDR3 consists of 14 residues. CDR1 and CDR2 from the germline V gene are SNHLY and FYNNEI. The V gene lost 2 bases and the J gene lost 1 base, with 8 bases spanning the gap. The method was immunoSEQ multiplex PCR; TCRdb's version includes in-frame clones alone and lacks a portion of them. The data hold 15,000 to 20,000 clones, with around 76% observed a single time. On this clone: The target antigen is unknown.

The material sequenced was PBMCs, taken before nivolumab (anti-PD-1) treatment. The receptor was isolated from a person between 35 and 79 years old with oral cavity squamous cell carcinoma. The gene calls are TRBV2 and TRBJ2-5, with D uncertain. The CDR3, as DNA: TGTGCCAGCAGTGAAACGCTCAGCCAAGAGACCCAGTACTTC. This translates into CASSETLSQETQYF.